This record covers a single T cell receptor beta chain. The data were obtained in a study of shared T cell receptors in the human thymus. This table comes from immunoSEQ multiplex PCR, and its TCRdb copy is limited to in-frame clones, with some not included. The sample has approximately 760,000 clones; roughly 88% are singletons. The V gene lost 11 bases and the J gene lost 0 bases, with 8 bases spanning the gap. CDR3 length equals 13 residues. Per the germline V gene, CDR1 is SEHNR and CDR2 is FQNEAQ (reference sequence). These data also formed part of another study, on human thymus T cells. That source reports: Donors consisted of healthy Finnish infants (having corrective surgery for congenital heart defects). Resections were taken during corrective heart surgery, and the thymus tissue came from these. Thymic and blood repertoires showed apparently biased V and J gene usage. Unrelated individuals reportedly shared highly overlapping thymic TCR repertoires.

The source material was thymocytes. This clonotype was obtained from a girl under three years old with a congenital heart defect. The chain combines TRBV7-9 with TRBJ1-6; no reliable D call. The CDR3 nucleotides read TGTGCCTACGCGAACTCCTATAATTCACCCCTCCACTTT. Amino acids: CAYANSYNSPLHF.